This is a list of T cell receptor beta chains from one sample in a study of blood T cell repertoires in COVID-19. The data were produced by immunoSEQ multiplex PCR, yet TCRdb's version contains in-frame clones alone and is incomplete. The sample lists under 300,000 clones, roughly 85% seen once, with 11% in the top ten. The sample comprised peripheral blood. These receptors were collected from an older woman with acute or convalescent COVID-19. The CDR3 runs from the conserved cysteine through the conserved F or W. The D gene is left open where the match is weak. Expanded clones are given a class, and other clones once, few, many or no size at all.

D gene: TRBD1; clone size: NA; V gene: TRBV9; J gene: TRBJ2-7; CDR3 DNA: TGTGCCAGCAGCCCGGGACAGATCAGCAACGAGCAGTACTTC; CDR3 protein: CASSPGQISNEQYF
D gene: NA; clone size: NA; V gene: TRBV18; J gene: TRBJ1-2; CDR3 DNA: TGTGCCAGCTCACCGGGCTTTAACACCTATGGCTACACCTTC; CDR3 protein: CASSPGFNTYGYTF
D gene: NA; clone size: once; V gene: TRBV19; J gene: TRBJ1-1; CDR3 DNA: TGTGCCAGTAGTACGTACTCAAGGGGGGGCACTGAAGCTTTCTTT; CDR3 protein: CASSTYSRGGTEAFF
D gene: NA; clone size: NA; V gene: TRBV6-1; J gene: TRBJ2-5; CDR3 DNA: TGTGCCAGCAGTGAACAATTAGCAGGGTACGAGACCCAGTACTTC; CDR3 protein: CASSEQLAGYETQYF
D gene: NA; clone size: NA; V gene: TRBV6-5; J gene: TRBJ2-2; CDR3 DNA: TGTGCCAGCAGTTACCAAACAGGGACCCACACCGGGGAGCTGTTTTTT; CDR3 protein: CASSYQTGTHTGELFF
D gene: TRBD1; clone size: NA; V gene: TRBV6-5; J gene: TRBJ1-1; CDR3 DNA: TGTGCCAGCAGTATAACACAGGGGGGGACTGAAGCTTTCTTT; CDR3 protein: CASSITQGGTEAFF
D gene: NA; clone size: NA; V gene: TRBV7-2; J gene: TRBJ1-6; CDR3 DNA: TGTGCCAGCAGCTTAGCGGGGCGTAATTCACCCCTCCACTTT; CDR3 protein: CASSLAGRNSPLHF
D gene: TRBD1; clone size: NA; V gene: TRBV4-1; J gene: TRBJ2-1; CDR3 DNA: TGCGCCAGCAGCCAAGATCAATACAGGGGAAGCTTCAATGAGCAGTTCTTC; CDR3 protein: CASSQDQYRGSFNEQFF
D gene: TRBD1; clone size: once; V gene: TRBV6-5; J gene: TRBJ1-2; CDR3 DNA: TGTGCCAGCAGTTACCGGACAGGGGGTGGCTACACCTTC; CDR3 protein: CASSYRTGGGYTF
D gene: NA; clone size: NA; V gene: TRBV19; J gene: TRBJ2-5; CDR3 DNA: TGTGCCAGTAGCAGACTCCAGCAAGAGACCCAGTACTTC; CDR3 protein: CASSRLQQETQYF
D gene: NA; clone size: NA; V gene: TRBV6-5; J gene: TRBJ2-3; CDR3 DNA: TGTGCCAGCACCGAACAGGGACCCACAGATACGCAGTATTTT; CDR3 protein: CASTEQGPTDTQYF